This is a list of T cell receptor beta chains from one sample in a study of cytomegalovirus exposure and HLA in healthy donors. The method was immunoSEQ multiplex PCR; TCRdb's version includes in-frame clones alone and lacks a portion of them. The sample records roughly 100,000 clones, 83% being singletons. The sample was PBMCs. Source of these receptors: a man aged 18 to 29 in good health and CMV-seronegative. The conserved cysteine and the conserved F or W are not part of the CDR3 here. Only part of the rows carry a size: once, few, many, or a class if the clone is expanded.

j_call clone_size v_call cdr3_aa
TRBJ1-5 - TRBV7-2 ASSLGGQGYQPQH
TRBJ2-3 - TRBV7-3 ASSLVGLAASTDTQY
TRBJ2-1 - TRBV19 ASSIEKELAGRNEQF
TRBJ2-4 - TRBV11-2 ASSLESLVQY
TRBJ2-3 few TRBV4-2 ASSQSGQGDSDTQY
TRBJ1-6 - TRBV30 ASSGQHNSPLH
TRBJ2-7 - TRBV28 ASSGREPLEQY
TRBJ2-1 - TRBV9 ASSDSQAGSSYNEQF
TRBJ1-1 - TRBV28 ASSLQVRPDAEAF
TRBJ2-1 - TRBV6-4 ASSRLAGVSNEQF
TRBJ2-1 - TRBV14 ASSQPRYNEQF
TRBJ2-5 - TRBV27 ASSRRGETQY
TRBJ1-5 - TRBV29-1 SVGDTHYQPQH
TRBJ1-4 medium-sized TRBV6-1 ASSEEDSYEKLF
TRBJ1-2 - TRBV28 ASSFGSQGYGYT
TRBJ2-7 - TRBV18 ASSPTDSSYEQY
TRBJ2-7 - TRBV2 ASPAGGPSEQY
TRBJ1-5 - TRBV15 ATSRDQLSNQPQH
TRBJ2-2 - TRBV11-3 ASSLSGATGELF
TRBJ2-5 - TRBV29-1 SVEVLSSETQY
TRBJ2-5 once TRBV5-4 ASSLVRQGGETQY
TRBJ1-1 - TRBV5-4 ASSLPTGGNTEAF
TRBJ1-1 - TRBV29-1 SVEIDDRENTEAF
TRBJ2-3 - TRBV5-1 ASSLEPGAGITDTQY
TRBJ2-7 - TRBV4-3 ASSQDRGNSYEQY
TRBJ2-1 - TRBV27 ASTAGVPYNEQF